The 16 T cell receptor beta chains in this list originate from one sample, sequenced in a study of T cell responses to AZD1222 COVID-19 vaccine. Assay used: immunoSEQ multiplex PCR; TCRdb lists only in-frame clones, some missing. The table shows 100,000 to 150,000 clones, with over 70% occurring only once. Here the sequenced sample was peripheral blood, taken on day 0 of AZD1222 vaccination. These receptors all stem from an adult in good health.

The J gene is TRBJ2-2, the V gene TRBV20-1; no reliable D call. In germline, CDR1 is DFQATT, CDR2 SNEGSKA (reference sequence). The V end was cut by 3 bases, the J end by 0 bases, with 8 bases between. CDR3 size: 14 residues. The CDR3 bases are TGCAGTGCTAGTGGCCAACCGAACACCGGGGAGCTGTTTTTT. Protein sequence: CSASGQPNTGELFF.

DNA of the CDR3: TGCGCCAGCAGTGCAACCGGGACAGGGATGTACGAGCAGTACTTC. As protein: CASSATGTGMYEQYF. This chain uses TRBV10-1 with TRBJ2-7, with 9 bases lining up with TRBD1. This CDR3 comprises 15 residues. Germline CDR1 reads WNHNN; CDR2 reads SYGVQD (reference sequence). Losses at the gene ends were 4 bases for V and 4 bases for J; bases not matched to a gene: 8.

The chain joins TRBV2 to TRBJ1-5; D remains ambiguous. The CDR3 extends over 14 amino acids. The germline CDR1 and CDR2 sequences are SNHLY and FYNNEI. Trimming stripped 7 bases from V and 0 bases from J, with 10 bases between. This CDR3 is CASTLRHSNQPQHF. As DNA, the CDR3 is TGTGCCAGCACTCTACGTCATAGCAATCAGCCCCAGCATTTT. Full variable domain (remainder filled in from reference TRBV2 and TRBJ1-5): EPEVTQTPSHQVTQMGQEVILRCVPISNHLYFYWYRQILGQKVEFLVSFYNNEISEKSEIFDDQFSVERPDGSNFTLKIRSTKLEDSAMYFCASTLRHSNQPQHFGDGTRLSIL.

This rearrangement joins TRBV7-9 to TRBJ2-3; 11 bases map to TRBD2. The V gene's germline CDR1 is SEHNR and CDR2 FQNEAQ (reference sequence). The V and J ends lost 1 base and 5 bases, in that order; junction bases with no gene match: 2. The CDR3 contains 15 residues. This chain's CDR3 is CASSLVTSGGDTQYF. CDR3 sequence (DNA): TGTGCCAGCAGCTTAGTTACTAGCGGGGGAGATACGCAGTATTTT.

The rearrangement joins TRBV30 to TRBJ1-4; the match to TRBD1 covers 8 bases. V trimming: 6 bases; J trimming: 6 bases; junction bases outside the gene matches: 9. There are 14 residues in the CDR3. Germline V lookup: CDR1 GTSNPN, CDR2 SVGIG (reference sequence). The CDR3 coding sequence is TGTGCCTGCCCCAAGGACAGGGCTGATGAAAAACTGTTTTTT. It translates to CACPKDRADEKLFF.

This sequence joins TRBV24-1 and TRBJ1-1; D is possibly TRBD1 (6 bases). There are 13 residues in the CDR3. Trimming shortened V by 0 bases and J by 7 bases, and 8 bases separated the two germline ends. Germline V gene data show CDR1 as KGHDR and CDR2 as SFDVKD. Here the CDR3 reads CATSDLQGGEAFF. The CDR3 DNA is TGTGCCACCAGTGATTTGCAAGGGGGTGAAGCTTTCTTT.

The table lists this clone with a count of one. V usage is TRBV28 and J usage is TRBJ2-7; 8 bases match TRBD2. J was trimmed by 2 bases and V by 3 bases; bases with no gene match: 9. CDR1 is MDHEN, CDR2 SYDVKM, per germline. The CDR3 length is 16 residues. The CDR3 nucleotides read TGTGCCAGCAGTTTGGTTCTTAGCGGGATCCCCTACGAGCAGTACTTC. Its protein product is CASSLVLSGIPYEQYF.

This clone was observed once. The rearrangement joins TRBV29-1 to TRBJ2-1; D could derive from TRBD1 or TRBD2 (5 bases each). V was shortened by 2 bases and J by 3 bases, with 8 bases between the two germline ends. Germline V gene sequence: CDR1 SQVTM, CDR2 ANQGSEA. The CDR3 consists of 13 residues. CDR3 bases: TGCAGCGTTGAACGGGACCTCTACAATGAGCAGTTCTTC. This translates into CSVERDLYNEQFF.

The rearrangement joins TRBV4-2 to TRBJ1-2; the D gene is possibly TRBD1 (5 bases). CDR1 is LGHNA and CDR2 is YNFKEQ in the germline V gene. CDR3 length: 14 amino acids. Trimming pared 4 bases from V and 4 bases from J, leaving 13 bases between. In nucleotides, the CDR3 is TGTGCCAGCAGCCCCGGGGGGGAGCGCTATGGCTACACCTTC. Translating gives CASSPGGERYGYTF.

CDR3 nucleotide sequence: TGTGCCAGCTCTCTCCAGTGGTCCTATGAAGGGACTGAAGCTTTCTTT. Amino acid sequence: CASSLQWSYEGTEAFF. This sequence joins TRBV18 and TRBJ1-1; D uncertain. V was clipped by 6 bases and J by 5 bases, with 22 bases between them. The CDR3 loop spans 16 amino acids. Germline V gene sequence: CDR1 KGHSH, CDR2 LQKENI.

The chain joins TRBV12-3 or TRBV12-4 to TRBJ1-2; 7 bases are shared with TRBD1. There are 13 residues in the CDR3. V was clipped by 6 bases and J by 8 bases; unmatched bases: 9. CDR3: CASSPDRVRGYTF. The DNA of the CDR3 is TGTGCCAGCAGCCCAGACAGGGTCAGAGGCTACACCTTC.

The chain couples TRBV12-3 or TRBV12-4 to TRBJ1-2, with D perhaps TRBD1 (6 bases). The CDR3 sequence is 13 residues long. V was pared by 7 bases and J by 11 bases, with 20 bases between. CDR3 in amino acids: CASKPGQTLGYTF. CDR3 nucleotides: TGTGCCAGCAAACCGGGACAAACCCTTGGGTACACCTTC.

The rearrangement uses TRBV7-9 and TRBJ1-1, with D possibly being TRBD1 (5 bases). Germline V lookup: CDR1 SEHNR, CDR2 FQNEAQ (reference sequence). V was pared by 4 bases and J by 2 bases, with 11 bases between. The CDR3 covers 14 residues. The CDR3 DNA is TGTGCCAGCAGCTCGAGCGGGACCAACACTGAAGCTTTCTTT. Protein sequence: CASSSSGTNTEAFF.

The chain is built from TRBV5-5 and TRBJ2-3, with D maybe TRBD2 (6 bases). The length of the CDR3 is 14 residues. Germline CDR1 and CDR2: SGHKS and YYEKEE (reference sequence). Trimming took off 1 base at V and 2 bases at J, with 8 bases between the two ends. The CDR3 loop reads CASSLLASTDTQYF. CDR3 sequence (DNA): TGTGCCAGCAGCTTGCTAGCGTCCACAGATACGCAGTATTTT.

Only a few counts were recorded for this clone. The chain is built from TRBV27 and TRBJ2-1; 10 bases are a match to TRBD2. The CDR3 length is 15 residues. V was clipped by 6 bases and J by 7 bases; unmatched bases: 9. CDR1 is MNHEY and CDR2 is SMNVEV in the germline V gene (reference sequence). The CDR3 protein is CASSSVGLAINEQFF. The CDR3 DNA sequence: TGTGCCAGCAGCTCTGTGGGACTAGCGATTAATGAGCAGTTCTTC.

The rearrangement uses TRBV11-2 and TRBJ1-1, with no clear D. Trimming removed 1 base from V and 8 bases from J, with 5 bases in between. CDR3 length: 11 amino acids. Per the germline V gene, CDR1 is SGHAT and CDR2 is FQNNGV. The CDR3: CASSLVDEAFF. CDR3 bases: TGTGCCAGCAGCTTAGTAGACGAAGCTTTCTTT.